There are a few counts of the clone carrying this T cell receptor (beta chain). The antigen remains undetermined. Germline is not matched at one junction end, which may reflect a read error. TCRdb re-derived calls from the reads in MiXCR, one entry per CDR3 protein. The sample contains 150,000 to 200,000 distinct CDR3 sequences, approximately 19% of which appear only once. This entry comes from a study of T cell repertoires in cytomegalovirus infection. As for the study in general: Both CMV infection and a matching HLA type were indicated by public TCR beta signatures.

CDR3 length: 11 amino acids. The germline V gene encodes CDR1 LGHNT and CDR2 FRNRAP. Study observations and caveats: HLA-C-restricted CMV clonotypes gave the most frequent clonotype in two of eight donors. The study identified carriers of CMV plus the relevant HLA from cumulative public TCR beta family frequency.

The clonotype was recovered from a human donor in good health (CMV status not recorded). Some clones in this sample may be carry-over from other donors' samples. The sample taken for sequencing was PBMCs. The V and J genes are TRBV12-5 and TRBJ1-1; D unresolved. CDR3 nucleotide sequence: TGTGCTAGTGGGCCACCCCTCCCGGCCCTCTTT. It is translated as CASGPPLPALF.